The source of this TCR beta chain is a study of shared clonotypes between healthy human individuals. Broader study findings: What limited the represented genetic and exposure-history diversity was the small number of donors.

Profiled with immunoSEQ multiplex PCR; TCRdb holds only in-frame clones, not every one. The sample holds roughly 1,500,000 clones; 98% to 99% are singletons and the top ten take 0.36%. Germline values: CDR1 SGHRS, CDR2 YFSETQ. This CDR3 region has 13 residues. The V segment lost 9 bases and the J segment 1 base; nucleotides outside the gene matches: 6. With regard to this clone: Antigen unknown.

The material sequenced was naive CD4+ T cells sorted from blood. Subset: CD45RA+ positively selected. V gene TRBV5-1 combines with J gene TRBJ2-5; 7 nucleotides line up with TRBD1. This clonotype was obtained from a man younger than 45 in good health. The CDR3 here is CATIRDSQETQYF. The CDR3 coding sequence is TGCGCCACCATCCGGGACAGCCAAGAGACCCAGTACTTC.